This record looks at one T cell receptor beta chain sequence and its context. This clonotype has a count of ten or more. The antigen it recognizes is unknown. No base qualities exist here, and no much larger clone lies one base off it. The sample is drawn from a study of regulatory T cells in long-lasting Graves disease (dated by TCRdb to the early 2020s). Study-wide context: Persistent Graves' disease was defined as persistently positive TSH receptor autoantibodies together with antithyroid drug treatment for over 5 years. Persistent Graves' disease patients were compared with newly diagnosed Graves' disease patients by peripheral blood TCR sequencing and RNA sequencing. The study was conducted in China and was registered as a clinical trial. A total of roughly 35 samples were covered by TCR sequencing, comprising around 13 persistent and 20 newly diagnosed Graves' disease patients. In the clinical cohort, patients with persistent Graves' disease had used antithyroid drugs for an average of about 10 years.

Study-wide conclusions, independent of this receptor: Sequencing and analysis were limited to the TCR beta chain. Patients with persistent disease shared more public clonotypes (approximately 2,500) than newly diagnosed patients did (around 1,000). The authors acknowledged the small sample size as a limitation that may reduce accuracy. TRBV28, TRBJ1-2 and TRBJ2-5 were preferentially used in persistent disease, while TRBV20-1 and TRBJ2-1 were favored in newly diagnosed disease. Lower TCR Shannon entropy and fewer highly expanded clones were observed in persistent Graves' disease patients than in newly diagnosed patients, which suggested clonal expansion. The study examined only peripheral blood because the primary lesion, thyroid tissue, could not be accessed.

Libraries were built with multiplex PCR. Reads for this sample came from an Illumina HiSeq 4000. To build TCR beta libraries, CDR3 regions were amplified by Arm-PCR using iRepertoire HTBI primers. Before sequencing, the PCR products underwent gel purification. Per the original workflow: Gene usage analysis of CDR3 amino acid clonotypes relied on the 60 or so TRBV and 15 or so TRBJ segments identified across samples. Filtered high-quality paired reads were merged into contigs using COPE and FqMerger. Contigs were aligned with BLAST to IMGT TRBV, TRBD and TRBJ reference genes, and CDR3 was defined per IMGT. Any clonotype with a frequency above 0.1% was classified as a highly expanded clone. Repertoire diversity was measured by Shannon entropy, and V-J evenness by the Gini coefficient. Public clonotypes were defined as clonotypes shared by more than one individual. Through fastp at Q25 and MiXCR, TCRdb rebuilt clones from the public reads, retaining in-frame beta chains. Identical CDR3 proteins give one entry, which carries the most common genes and DNA. For this entry, the V and J calls and clone size follow TCRdb and not the study's own pipeline. Here the sample has 400,000 to 600,000 distinct CDR3 sequences; around a fifth occur a single time. The ten largest clonotypes hold 7% to 9% of the sample.

The CDR3 spans 16 residues, from the cysteine through the phenylalanine. The kept DNA is CDR3 alone, 48 bases in frame from the first base. CDR1 and CDR2 were assigned from the germline V gene as SGHTA and FQGNSA. Trimming takes 0 bases off V and 1 base off J; junction bases not matched to a gene: 3. The time point tag for this specimen amounts to: persistent/refractory GD, antithyroid drugs over 5 years with positive TRAb. RNA was extracted from PBMCs in TRIzol for both TCR sequencing and RNA sequencing. Graves' disease was diagnosed according to American Thyroid Association guidelines. Patients were recruited from an endocrinology department in Xi'an, China. From each patient, nine milliliters of peripheral blood was collected into an EDTA anticoagulant tube. Ficoll Paque Plus density gradient separation was used to isolate PBMCs, and no additional T cell sorting was done. An Agilent 2100 Bioanalyzer and agarose gel were used to check RNA quality, while a NanoDrop 2000 measured RNA concentration.

The chain employs TRBV7-2 and TRBJ2-5; 9 of the junction bases match TRBD1. The TCR was taken from a female donor with Graves disease. Sequences were derived from peripheral blood mononuclear cells (PBMCs), sampled when the disease was refractory, from a patient treated with antithyroid drugs. The CDR3 corresponds to CASSLAGQGPQETQYF. Here is the DNA: TGTGCCAGCAGCTTAGCGGGACAGGGTCCCCAAGAGACCCAGTACTTC.